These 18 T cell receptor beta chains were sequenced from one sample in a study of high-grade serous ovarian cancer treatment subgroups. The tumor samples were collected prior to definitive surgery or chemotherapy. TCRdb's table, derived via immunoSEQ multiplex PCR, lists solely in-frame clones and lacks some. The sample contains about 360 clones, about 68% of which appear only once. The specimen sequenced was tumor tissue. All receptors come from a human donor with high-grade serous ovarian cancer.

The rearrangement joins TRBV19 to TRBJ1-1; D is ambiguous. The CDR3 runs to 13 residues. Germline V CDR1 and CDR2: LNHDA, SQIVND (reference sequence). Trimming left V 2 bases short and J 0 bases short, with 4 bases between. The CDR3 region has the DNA TGTGCCAGTAGTATAACCCTGAACACTGAAGCTTTCTTT. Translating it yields CASSITLNTEAFF.

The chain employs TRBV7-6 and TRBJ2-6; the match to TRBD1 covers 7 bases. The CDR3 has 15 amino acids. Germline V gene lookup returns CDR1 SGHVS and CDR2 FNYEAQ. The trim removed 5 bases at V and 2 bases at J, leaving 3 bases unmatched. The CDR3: CASSLDRAGANVLTF. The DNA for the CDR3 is TGTGCCAGCAGCCTCGACAGGGCTGGGGCCAACGTCCTGACTTTC.

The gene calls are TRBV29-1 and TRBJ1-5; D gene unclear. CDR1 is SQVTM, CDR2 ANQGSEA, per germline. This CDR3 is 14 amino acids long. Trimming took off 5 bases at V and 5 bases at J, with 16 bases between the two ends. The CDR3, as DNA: TGCAGCGTTCTGGTCTTGGTAGGGTATCAGCCCCAGCATTTT. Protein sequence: CSVLVLVGYQPQHF. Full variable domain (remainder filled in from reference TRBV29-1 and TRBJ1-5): SAVISQKPSRDICQRGTSLTIQCQVDSQVTMMFWYRQQPGQSLTLIATANQGSEATYESGFVIDKFPISRPNLTFSTLTVSNMSPEDSSIYLCSVLVLVGYQPQHFGDGTRLSIL.

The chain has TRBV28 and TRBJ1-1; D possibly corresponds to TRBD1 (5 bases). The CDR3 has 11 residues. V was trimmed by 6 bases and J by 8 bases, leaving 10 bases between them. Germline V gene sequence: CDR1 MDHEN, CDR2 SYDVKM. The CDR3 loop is CASSSRQEAFF. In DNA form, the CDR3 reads TGTGCCAGCAGCTCCCGACAGGAAGCTTTCTTT.

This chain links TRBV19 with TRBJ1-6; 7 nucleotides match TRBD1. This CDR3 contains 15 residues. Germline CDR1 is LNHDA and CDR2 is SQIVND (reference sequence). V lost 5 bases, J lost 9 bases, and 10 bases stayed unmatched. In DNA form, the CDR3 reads TGTGCCAGTAGTCCATCCGGGACAGCAAGTTCACCCCTCCACTTT. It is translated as CASSPSGTASSPLHF.

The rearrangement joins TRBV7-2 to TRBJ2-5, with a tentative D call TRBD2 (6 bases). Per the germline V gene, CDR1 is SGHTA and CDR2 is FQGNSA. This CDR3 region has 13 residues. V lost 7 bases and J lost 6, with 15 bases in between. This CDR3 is CASTVSSAQTQYF. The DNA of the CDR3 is TGTGCCAGCACCGTTTCTAGCGCTCAGACCCAGTACTTC.

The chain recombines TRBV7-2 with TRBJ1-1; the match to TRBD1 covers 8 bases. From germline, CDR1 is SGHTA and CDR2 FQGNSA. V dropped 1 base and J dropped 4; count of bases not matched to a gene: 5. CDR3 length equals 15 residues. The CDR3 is CASSLEGQGITEAFF. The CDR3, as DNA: TGTGCCAGCAGCTTAGAAGGACAGGGTATCACTGAAGCTTTCTTT.

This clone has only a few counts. CDR3 nucleotides: TGTGCCAGCAGTCCCTCGCGACAGGGGGGCACCGGGGAGCTGTTTTTT. This sequence encodes CASSPSRQGGTGELFF. The V call is TRBV27, the J call TRBJ2-2; 9 bases are a match to TRBD1. Germline CDR1 is MNHEY and CDR2 is SMNVEV (reference sequence). CDR3 size: 16 residues. V lost 5 bases, J lost 4 bases, and 8 bases stayed unmatched.

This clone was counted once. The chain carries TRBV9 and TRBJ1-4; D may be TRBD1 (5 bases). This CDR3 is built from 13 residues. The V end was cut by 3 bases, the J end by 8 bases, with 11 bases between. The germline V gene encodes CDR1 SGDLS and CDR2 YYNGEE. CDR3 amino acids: CASSENWGEKLFF. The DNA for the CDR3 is TGTGCCAGCAGCGAGAACTGGGGGGAAAAACTGTTTTTT.

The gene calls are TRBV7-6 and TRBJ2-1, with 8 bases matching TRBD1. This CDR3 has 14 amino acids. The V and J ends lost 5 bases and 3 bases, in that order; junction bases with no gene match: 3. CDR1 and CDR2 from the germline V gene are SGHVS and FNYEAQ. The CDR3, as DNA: TGTGCCAGCAGCCCGGACAGGGTCTACAATGAGCAGTTCTTC. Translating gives CASSPDRVYNEQFF. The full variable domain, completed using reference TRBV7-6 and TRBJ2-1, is GAGVSQSPRYKVTKRGQDVALRCDPISGHVSLYWYRQALGQGPEFLTYFNYEAQQDKSGLPNDRFSAERPEGSISTLTIQRTEQRDSAMYRCASSPDRVYNEQFFGPGTRLTVL.

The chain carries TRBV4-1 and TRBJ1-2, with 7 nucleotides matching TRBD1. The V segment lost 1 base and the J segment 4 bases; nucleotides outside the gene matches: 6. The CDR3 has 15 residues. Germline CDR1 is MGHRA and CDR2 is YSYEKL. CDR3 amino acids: CASSQAAGQLYGYTF. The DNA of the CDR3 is TGCGCCAGCAGCCAAGCCGCGGGACAGCTCTATGGCTACACCTTC.

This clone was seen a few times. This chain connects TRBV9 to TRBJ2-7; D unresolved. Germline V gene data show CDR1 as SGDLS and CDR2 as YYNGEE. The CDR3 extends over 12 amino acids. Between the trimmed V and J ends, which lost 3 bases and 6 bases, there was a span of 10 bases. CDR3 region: CASSAAAGEQYF. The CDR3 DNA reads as TGTGCCAGCAGCGCCGCCGCAGGCGAGCAGTACTTC.

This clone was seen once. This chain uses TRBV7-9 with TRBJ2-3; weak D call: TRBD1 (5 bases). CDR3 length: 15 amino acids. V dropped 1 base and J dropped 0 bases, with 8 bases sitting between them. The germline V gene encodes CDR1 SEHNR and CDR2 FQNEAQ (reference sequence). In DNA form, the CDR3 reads TGTGCCAGCAGCTTAGTGCAGGGAAGCACAGATACGCAGTATTTT. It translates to CASSLVQGSTDTQYF.

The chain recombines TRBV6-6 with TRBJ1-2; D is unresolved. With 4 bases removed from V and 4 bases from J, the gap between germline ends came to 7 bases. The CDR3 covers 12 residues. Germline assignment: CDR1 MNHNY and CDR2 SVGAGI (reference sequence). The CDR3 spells CASSLRSYGYTF. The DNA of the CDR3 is TGTGCCAGCAGTTTAAGGAGCTATGGCTACACCTTC.

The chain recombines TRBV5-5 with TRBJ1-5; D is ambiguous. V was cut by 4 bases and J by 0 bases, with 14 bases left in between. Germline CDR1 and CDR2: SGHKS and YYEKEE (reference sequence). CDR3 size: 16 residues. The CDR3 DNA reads TGTGCCAGCAGCCCCGGAGCTTTTTATAGCAATCAGCCCCAGCATTTT. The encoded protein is CASSPGAFYSNQPQHF.

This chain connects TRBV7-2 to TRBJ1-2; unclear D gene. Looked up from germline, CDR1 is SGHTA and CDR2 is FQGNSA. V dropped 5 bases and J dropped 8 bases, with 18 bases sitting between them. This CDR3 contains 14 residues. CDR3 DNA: TGTGCCAGCAGCCATACGGTCCTCTATGGCGGCTACACCTTC. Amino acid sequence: CASSHTVLYGGYTF.

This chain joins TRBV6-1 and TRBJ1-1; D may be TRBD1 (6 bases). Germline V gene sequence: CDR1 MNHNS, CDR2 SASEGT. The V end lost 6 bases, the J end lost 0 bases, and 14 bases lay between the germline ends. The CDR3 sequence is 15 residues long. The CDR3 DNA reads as TGTGCCAGCAGCCCAGGGGCAGCGGTGAACACTGAAGCTTTCTTT. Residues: CASSPGAAVNTEAFF.

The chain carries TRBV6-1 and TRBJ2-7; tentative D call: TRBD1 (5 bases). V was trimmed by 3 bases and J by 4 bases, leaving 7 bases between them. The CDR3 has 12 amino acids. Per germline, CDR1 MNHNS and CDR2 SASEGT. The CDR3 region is CASSEQGYEQYF. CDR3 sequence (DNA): TGTGCCAGCAGTGAGCAGGGTTACGAGCAGTACTTC.